Each of the 21 T cell receptor beta chains below was sequenced from the same sample in a study of T cells in Graves' hyperthyroidism and ophthalmopathy. It was RNA transcripts that yielded the amplified TCR beta CDR3 regions. When the TCR CDR3 underwent first-round RT-PCR, the HTBI primer set was used. TCRdb ran MiXCR on the multiplex PCR reads and lists one entry per CDR3 protein. The data hold hundreds of thousands of distinct CDR3 sequences, with more than 45% observed a single time. Material: peripheral blood or thyroid tissue (not recorded which). Receptors were obtained from a woman aged 18-30 years with Graves' hyperthyroidism.

With respect to this clonotype: This may come from a read error, since a much larger clone is one base off. The chain links TRBV2 to TRBJ1-2; TRBD1 matches 8 bases. Germline CDR1 is SNHLY and CDR2 is FYNNEI. The CDR3 consists of 14 residues. V lost 4 bases, J lost 2 bases, and 3 bases stayed unmatched. CDR3 in DNA: TGTGCCAGCAGTGCGAACAGGGGGAACTATGGCTACACCTTC. Protein product: CASSANRGNYGYTF.

Ten or more counts support this clonotype. This chain connects TRBV20-1 to TRBJ2-5; 9 positions agree with TRBD2. The germline V gene encodes CDR1 DFQATT and CDR2 SNEGSKA (reference sequence). This CDR3 is built from 13 residues. The ends lost 6 bases at V and 4 bases at J; junction bases unmatched: 6. CDR3: CSADSGSGETQYF. CDR3 DNA sequence: TGCAGTGCCGATAGCGGGAGTGGAGAGACCCAGTACTTC.

In this sample, this clonotype turned up many times. The chain uses TRBV14 and TRBJ2-5, with TRBD1 as a possible D gene (6 bases). V lost 2 bases and J 5 bases, leaving 9 bases between the germline ends. The CDR3 extends over 13 amino acids. Looked up from germline, CDR1 is SGHDN and CDR2 is FVKESK. This CDR3 is CASSQQGYETQYF. CDR3 sequence (DNA): TGTGCCAGCAGCCAACAGGGGTACGAGACCCAGTACTTC.

V gene TRBV7-9 combines with J gene TRBJ1-6; 10 nucleotides match TRBD1. Per the germline V gene, CDR1 is SEHNR and CDR2 is FQNEAQ (reference sequence). With V trimmed by 4 bases and J by 8 bases, 5 bases remained unmatched. The CDR3 spans 15 residues. In nucleotides, the CDR3 is TGTGCCAGCAGCTATAGCGGGACAGGGGATTCACCCCTCCACTTT. Encoded protein: CASSYSGTGDSPLHF.

The V gene is TRBV6-2 or TRBV6-3, the J gene TRBJ2-7, with no clear D. CDR3 length: 14 amino acids. CDR1 and CDR2 (germline): MNHEY, SVGEGT. V was clipped by 2 bases and J by 2 bases, with 10 bases between them. DNA for the CDR3: TGTGCCAGCAGTTACCGGCAGGCACCCTACGAGCAGTACTTC. This codes for CASSYRQAPYEQYF.

This clonotype has just a few counts. The chain carries TRBV11-2 and TRBJ2-7; TRBD2 is a possible D gene (6 bases). Germline CDR1 SGHAT, CDR2 FQNNGV. Trimming took 11 bases from V and 7 from J, leaving 18 bases between them. The CDR3 totals 12 residues. This chain's CDR3 is CAWKGLAREQYF. For the CDR3, the DNA is TGTGCCTGGAAGGGGCTAGCGAGGGAGCAGTACTTC.

This clonotype has a handful of counts. The genes are TRBV7-2 and TRBJ1-6; D perhaps matches TRBD1 (5 bases). Trimming stripped 1 base from V and 7 bases from J, with 11 bases between. CDR3 length equals 15 residues. Germline loops: CDR1 SGHTA, CDR2 FQGNSA. In nucleotides, the CDR3 is TGTGCCAGCAGCTTAGTGGGCAGGGTGAATTCACCCCTCCACTTT. This gives the protein CASSLVGRVNSPLHF.

The CDR3: CAITGRQGLAGYTF. CDR3 in DNA: TGTGCCATCACCGGTCGACAGGGTCTCGCTGGCTACACCTTC. The chain uses TRBV10-3 and TRBJ1-2, with 7 bases aligning to TRBD1. Germline loops: CDR1 ENHRY, CDR2 SYGVKD. With V trimmed by 7 bases and J by 7 bases, 12 bases remained unmatched. The CDR3 spans 14 residues.

In this sample, this clonotype turned up many times. The V call is TRBV15, the J call TRBJ1-2; D is uncertain. Trimming left V 1 base short and J 0 bases short, with 6 bases between. Germline-derived CDR1 and CDR2 are LNHNV and YYDKDF (reference sequence). The CDR3 sequence is 14 residues long. In nucleotides, the CDR3 is TGTGCCACCAGCAGAGGAAGTCCTAACTATGGCTACACCTTC. As protein: CATSRGSPNYGYTF. Complete variable domain (other parts from reference TRBV15 and TRBJ1-2): DAMVIQNPRYQVTQFGKPVTLSCSQTLNHNVMYWYQQKSSQAPKLLFHYYDKDFNNEADTPDNFQSRRPNTSFCFLDIRSPGLGDTAMYLCATSRGSPNYGYTFGSGTRLTVV.

In this sample, this clonotype turned up many times. This sequence joins TRBV10-3 and TRBJ1-2, with TRBD1 matching 11 bases. CDR1 is ENHRY and CDR2 is SYGVKD in the germline V gene. CDR3 length: 15 amino acids. The junction had 10 bases not matched to a gene; V was cut back by 7 bases and J by 6 bases. The CDR3: CAITNGQGAKDGYTF. Written as DNA, the CDR3 is TGTGCCATCACCAACGGACAGGGGGCGAAGGATGGCTACACCTTC.

This clonotype rates as medium-sized (0.01 to 0.1%). This chain uses TRBV6-4 with TRBJ1-1; D gene unclear. Germline loops: CDR1 MRHNA, CDR2 SNTAGT. Trimming took 1 base from V and 1 from J, leaving 1 base between them. The CDR3 loop spans 12 amino acids. DNA of the CDR3: TGTGCCAGCAGTGACTGGAACACTGAAGCTTTCTTT. This encodes CASSDWNTEAFF.

This rearrangement joins TRBV2 to TRBJ2-7, with 7 bases matching TRBD2. Germline values: CDR1 SNHLY, CDR2 FYNNEI. The CDR3 has 10 amino acids. V trimming: 1 base; J trimming: 12 bases; junction bases outside the gene matches: 0. In DNA form, the CDR3 reads TGTGCCAGCAGTGAAGGACTAGCGTACTTC. Its translation: CASSEGLAYF. The full variable domain, rest sourced from reference TRBV2 and TRBJ2-7, is EPEVTQTPSHQVTQMGQEVILRCVPISNHLYFYWYRQILGQKVEFLVSFYNNEISEKSEIFDDQFSVERPDGSNFTLKIRSTKLEDSAMYFCASSEGLAYFGPGTRLTVT.

The chain couples TRBV24-1 to TRBJ2-6; TRBD1 matches 10 bases. The CDR3 covers 17 residues. After removal of 9 bases from V and 4 bases from J, the junction contained 11 bases not matched to a gene. The germline gives CDR1 KGHDR, CDR2 SFDVKD. As DNA, the CDR3 is TGTGCCACCCCTCCTAGGACAGGGGGGTCGGGGGCCAACGTCCTGACTTTC. It yields the protein CATPPRTGGSGANVLTF.

The chain employs TRBV7-6 and TRBJ1-5; possible D gene TRBD1, 5 bases. This CDR3 is built from 16 residues. V dropped 5 bases and J dropped 2 bases, with 16 bases sitting between them. Germline CDR1 reads SGHVS; CDR2 reads FNYEAQ. This chain's CDR3 is CASSTQGFRGNQPQHF. CDR3 nucleotides: TGTGCCAGCAGCACCCAGGGTTTCCGCGGCAATCAGCCCCAGCATTTT.

This clonotype was found a few times. The chain has TRBV7-2 and TRBJ1-5, with no clear D. V was trimmed by 3 bases and J by 2 bases, leaving 11 bases between them. This CDR3 has 15 amino acids. CDR1 and CDR2 from the germline V gene are SGHTA and FQGNSA. CDR3 sequence reads: CASSLNGRRNQPQHF. CDR3 DNA: TGTGCCAGCAGCTTGAACGGGAGGCGCAATCAGCCCCAGCATTTT. Based on the CDR3 plus reference TRBV7-2 and TRBJ1-5, the full variable domain is GAGVSQSPSNKVTEKGKDVELRCDPISGHTALYWYRQSLGQGLEFLIYFQGNSAPDKSGLPSDRFSAERTGGSVSTLTIQRTQQEDSAVYLCASSLNGRRNQPQHFGDGTRLSIL.

This clonotype came up a few times. The rearrangement uses TRBV7-2 and TRBJ1-2; D perhaps matches TRBD1 (6 bases). Germline lookup yields CDR1 SGHTA and CDR2 FQGNSA. The CDR3 loop spans 15 amino acids. V lost 2 bases to trimming and J lost 2 bases, with 12 bases between them. CDR3 in amino acids: CASSLSLQGNYGYTF. The CDR3 nucleotides are TGTGCCAGCAGCTTATCCCTGCAGGGGAACTATGGCTACACCTTC.

This clonotype occurred many times. CDR3: CASRRLQNTEAFF. CDR3 DNA sequence: TGTGCCAGCAGAAGACTGCAGAACACTGAAGCTTTCTTT. V gene TRBV12-3 or TRBV12-4 combines with J gene TRBJ1-1; no clear D gene. Trimming removed 6 bases at V and 1 base at J, with 9 bases between. The CDR3 covers 13 residues.

This clonotype appeared a few times. The chain couples TRBV7-9 to TRBJ2-7; possibly TRBD2 for D (5 bases). Trimming cost V 3 bases and J 3 bases, with 12 bases left between them. The CDR3 is 14 residues long. Germline CDR1 and CDR2: SEHNR and FQNEAQ (reference sequence). The CDR3 DNA follows: TGTGCCAGCAGCTTTAGCGTCGGCATCTACGAGCAGTACTTC. It specifies CASSFSVGIYEQYF. Looking up the rest from reference TRBV7-9 and TRBJ2-7 gives the full variable domain: DTGVSQNPRHKITKRGQNVTFRCDPISEHNRLYWYRQTLGQGPEFLTYFQNEAQLEKSRLLSDRFSAERPKGSFSTLEIQRTEQGDSAMYLCASSFSVGIYEQYFGPGTRLTVT.

This clonotype came up a few times. The chain carries TRBV19 and TRBJ2-5; 10 bases line up with TRBD1. The CDR3 has 15 amino acids. Germline CDR1 LNHDA, CDR2 SQIVND (reference sequence). The J segment lost 9 bases and the V segment lost 5 bases, leaving 12 bases of the junction unmatched. The chain's CDR3 is CASSALDRGVRAQYF. The CDR3 nucleotides read TGTGCCAGTAGTGCCCTGGACAGGGGGGTAAGGGCCCAGTACTTC.

This clonotype was observed at least ten times. The V and J genes are TRBV25-1 and TRBJ1-1, with 8 nucleotides matching TRBD1. The ends lost 6 bases at V and 6 bases at J; junction bases unmatched: 6. Germline V lookup: CDR1 MGHDK, CDR2 SYGVNS. CDR3 length equals 13 residues. The CDR3 loop reads CASRDRDRAEAFF. CDR3 nucleotides: TGTGCCAGCAGGGACAGGGACCGGGCTGAAGCTTTCTTT.

To note about this clonotype: No conserved phenylalanine or tryptophan ends this CDR3, so it is likely a read error. The limits of the CDR3 on the DNA are not certain, so only TCRdb's listed CDR3 is given. The genes are TRBV7-9 and TRBJ2-5. Germline V lookup: CDR1 SEHNR, CDR2 FQNEAQ (reference sequence). The CDR3 is 8 residues long, ends included. CDR3 loop: CASSLEPL.